This T cell receptor (beta chain) was identified during a study of lymphopenia after photon versus proton radiotherapy. Here immunoSEQ multiplex PCR was the method, and the copy in TCRdb shows in-frame clones only, minus some. The sample has 150,000 to 200,000 clones, about nine tenths seen once. CDR1 is MNHEY, CDR2 SVGAGI, per germline. The CDR3 loop spans 14 amino acids. V was trimmed by 1 base and J by 2 bases, leaving 9 bases between them. This clone was seen a few times. The sample here was peripheral blood, taken from a patient treated with photon-based radiotherapy. This clonotype was obtained from a man aged 50-60 years with gastric cancer. This chain links TRBV6-5 with TRBJ2-7, with D perhaps matching TRBD1 (6 bases). The CDR3: CASSYFGQTYEQYF. DNA for the CDR3: TGTGCCAGCAGTTACTTTGGACAGACCTACGAGCAGTACTTC.